This T cell receptor beta chain was captured in a study of blood T cell repertoires in COVID-19. Turning to the study itself: Acute and convalescent COVID-19 samples came from the United States, Italy and Spain. PBMCs, B-cell-depleted T cells, or T cells were the source of the cDNA or gDNA that made up the material.

As handled by the study authors: The authors estimated nucleated cell counts from reference gene primer amplification. TCRdb's table, derived via immunoSEQ multiplex PCR, lists solely in-frame clones and lacks some. D and trimming were read from the DNA, whereas the V and J calls and clone size are those reported in that table. Of under 300,000 clones in the sample, approximately 85% were seen once. This clone was counted a single time. The sample taken for sequencing was peripheral blood. This sequence was found in a woman aged 65 to 85 with acute or convalescent COVID-19.

For the CDR3, the DNA is TGTGCCAGCGGGAGGGTCGGGTCGGGTCGGTACGAGCAGTACTTC. Its translation: CASGRVGSGRYEQYF. The chain links TRBV5-6 to TRBJ2-7; TRBD2 agrees at 7 bases. With V trimmed by 7 bases and J by 4 bases, 14 bases remained unmatched. The CDR3 is 15 residues long. Germline CDR1 SGHDT, CDR2 YYEEEE.